This T cell receptor (beta chain) was identified during a study of cytotoxic CD8 clonotypes in ibrutinib-treated CLL. The ends lost 4 bases at V and 4 bases at J; junction bases unmatched: 2. Germline CDR1 MRHNA, CDR2 SNTAGT. The CDR3 loop spans 15 amino acids. This clone was seen only once. Depth targeted 1 in 200,000 to 1 in 1 million T cells, averaging around 10x coverage per clonotype. TCRdb's copy holds only in-frame clones and misses some; the assay was immunoSEQ multiplex PCR. Here the sample spans 140,000 to 150,000 clones, 75% to 80% being singletons. The rearrangement joins TRBV6-4 to TRBJ2-1; 12 nucleotides align to TRBD2. This specimen consisted of PBMCs, obtained after 24 months of ibrutinib treatment. The receptor comes from a human donor with chronic lymphocytic leukemia. DNA of the CDR3: TGTGCCAGCAGTGCACTAGCGGGAGGTTACAATGAGCAGTTCTTC. Its translation is CASSALAGGYNEQFF.